The entry below describes one TCR beta chain. The antigen is undetermined. The data belong to a study of CD8 T cells in Susac syndrome. RNA was extracted with the RNeasy kit, and a quantity of about 0.45 to 1 ug was reverse transcribed using random hexamers. TCRdb re-called the immunoSEQ multiplex PCR reads with MiXCR, one entry per CDR3 protein. This table has roughly 200,000 distinct CDR3 sequences, around 95% appearing once. The V end was cut by 2 bases, the J end by 3 bases, with 14 bases between. Germline values: CDR1 DFQATT, CDR2 SNEGSKA (reference sequence). The CDR3 loop spans 14 amino acids. Study-wide findings and caveats: The study recognized that the number of individuals in its TCR sequencing and HLA analysis was relatively small.

Blood CD8+ and CD4+ T cells underwent high-throughput TCR beta sequencing. In the multiple sclerosis control group, patients were treatment-naive and had stable or active relapsing-remitting disease. TEMRA cells were FACS-enriched, while CD8+ and CD4+ T cells were negatively isolated. Input material: CD4+ T cells from PBMCs. The chain links TRBV20-1 to TRBJ2-7; unclear D gene. The source is a human donor with multiple sclerosis. DNA of the CDR3: TGCAGTGCTAGACATCCGGGTTTTAACTACGAGCAGTACTTC. Translation: CSARHPGFNYEQYF.